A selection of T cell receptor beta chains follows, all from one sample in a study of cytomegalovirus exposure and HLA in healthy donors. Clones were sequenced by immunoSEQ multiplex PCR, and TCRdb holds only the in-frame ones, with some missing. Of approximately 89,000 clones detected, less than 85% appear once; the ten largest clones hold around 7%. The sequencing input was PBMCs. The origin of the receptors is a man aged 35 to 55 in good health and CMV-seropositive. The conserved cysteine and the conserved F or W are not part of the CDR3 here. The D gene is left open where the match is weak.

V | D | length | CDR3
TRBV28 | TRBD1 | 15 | ASSSLLRDRSYNEQF
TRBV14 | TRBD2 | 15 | ASSPTLAGEITDTQY
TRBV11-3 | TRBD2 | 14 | ASSFLTSGGGETQY
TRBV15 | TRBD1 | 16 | ATSREEGQGMANYGYT
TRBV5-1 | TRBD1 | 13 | ASSTGTGLAGELF
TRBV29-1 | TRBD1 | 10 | SARTGNSPLH
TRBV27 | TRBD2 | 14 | ASSSGLAGVRNIQY
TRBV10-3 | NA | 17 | AISDPPWGGAKVAYEQY
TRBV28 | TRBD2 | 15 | ASSLRTSGRGEYEQY
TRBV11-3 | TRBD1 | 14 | ASSLDSGTGNQPQH
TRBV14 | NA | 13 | ASSQTGTKNNEQF
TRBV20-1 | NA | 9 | SARISSEQY
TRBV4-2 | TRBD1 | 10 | ASSQGSGTEW
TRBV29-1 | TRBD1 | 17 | SVVSRDRRQGSAGNTIY
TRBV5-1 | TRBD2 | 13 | ASRPGTSGSYEQY
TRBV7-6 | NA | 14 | ASSLGRARGYSPLH
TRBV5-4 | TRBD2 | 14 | ASSLARGGLQGAQY
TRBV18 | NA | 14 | ASSRPEGLGNTEAF
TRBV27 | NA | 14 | ASSLLRGNRNNEQF
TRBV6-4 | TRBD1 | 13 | ASSPDRGRTGELF
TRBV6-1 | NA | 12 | ASSAAGGTDTQY
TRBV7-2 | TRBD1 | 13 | ASSFNRGPTGELF
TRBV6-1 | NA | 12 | ASSEALSNQPQH
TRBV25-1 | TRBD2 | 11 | ASKGLDYNEQF
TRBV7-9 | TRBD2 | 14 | ASSFRAGRDTGELF
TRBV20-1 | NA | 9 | SAIEGPSQF
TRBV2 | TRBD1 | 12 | ASRETGVGSPLH
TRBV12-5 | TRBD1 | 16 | ASGLPTGFAIVNTEAF
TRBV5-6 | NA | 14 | ASSFIVRDIHYEQY
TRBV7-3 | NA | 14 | ASSLRGGPPPDTQY
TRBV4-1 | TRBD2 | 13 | ASSQESSGIKTQY
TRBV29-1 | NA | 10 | SVLFGGNEQF
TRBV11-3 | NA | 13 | ASSLGQGLTGELF
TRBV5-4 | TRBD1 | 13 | ASSFRQGANGELF